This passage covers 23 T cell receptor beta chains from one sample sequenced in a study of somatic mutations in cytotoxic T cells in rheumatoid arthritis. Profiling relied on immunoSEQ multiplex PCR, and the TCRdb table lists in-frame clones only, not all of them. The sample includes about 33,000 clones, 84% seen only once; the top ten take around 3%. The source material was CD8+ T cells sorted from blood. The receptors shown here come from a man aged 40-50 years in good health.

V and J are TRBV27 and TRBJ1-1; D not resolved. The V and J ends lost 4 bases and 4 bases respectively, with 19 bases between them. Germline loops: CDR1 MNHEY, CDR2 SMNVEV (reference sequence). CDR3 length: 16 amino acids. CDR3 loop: CASSSLSGPLGTEAFF. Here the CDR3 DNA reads TGTGCCAGCAGTTCGTTATCTGGACCACTGGGCACTGAAGCTTTCTTT.

The CDR3 bases are TGTGCCAGCAGTCGGACTAGCGGGAAGGACAATGAGCAGTTCTTC. This translates into CASSRTSGKDNEQFF. V gene TRBV7-9 combines with J gene TRBJ2-1, with 12 bases lining up with TRBD2. The CDR3 contains 15 residues. CDR1 and CDR2 from the germline V gene are SEHNR and FQNEAQ (reference sequence). Trimming cost V 6 bases and J 5 bases; bases outside gene matches: 5.

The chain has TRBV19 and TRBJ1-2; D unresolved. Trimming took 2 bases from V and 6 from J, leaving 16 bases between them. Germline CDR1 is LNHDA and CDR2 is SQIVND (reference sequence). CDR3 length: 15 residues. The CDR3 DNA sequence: TGTGCCAGTAGTATATCCACGGGCGGCCCTCATGGCTACACCTTC. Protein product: CASSISTGGPHGYTF.

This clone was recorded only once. The CDR3 DNA is TGCGCCAGCAGCCCCCCGGGACGACAAGAGACCCAGTACTTC. Translating gives CASSPPGRQETQYF. The chain uses TRBV5-1 and TRBJ2-5; the D gene could be TRBD1 or TRBD2 (5 bases each). The CDR3 sequence is 14 residues long. The germline gives CDR1 SGHRS, CDR2 YFSETQ. Trimming removed 4 bases at V and 2 bases at J, with 12 bases between. Looking up the rest from reference TRBV5-1 and TRBJ2-5 gives the full variable domain: KAGVTQTPRYLIKTRGQQVTLSCSPISGHRSVSWYQQTPGQGLQFLFEYFSETQRNKGNFPGRFSGRQFSNSRSEMNVSTLELGDSALYLCASSPPGRQETQYFGPGTRLLVL.

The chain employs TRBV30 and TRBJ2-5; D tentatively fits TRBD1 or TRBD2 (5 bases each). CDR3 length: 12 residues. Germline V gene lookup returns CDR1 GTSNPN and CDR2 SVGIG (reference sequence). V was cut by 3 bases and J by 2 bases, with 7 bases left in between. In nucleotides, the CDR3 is TGTGCCTGGAGGGGACCTCAAGAGACCCAGTACTTC. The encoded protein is CAWRGPQETQYF.

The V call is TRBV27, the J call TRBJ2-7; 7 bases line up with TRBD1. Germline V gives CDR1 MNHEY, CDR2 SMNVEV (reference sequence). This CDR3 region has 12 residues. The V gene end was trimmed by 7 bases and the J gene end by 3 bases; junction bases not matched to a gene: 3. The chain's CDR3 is CASKGDSYEQYF. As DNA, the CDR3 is TGTGCCAGCAAAGGGGACAGCTACGAGCAGTACTTC.

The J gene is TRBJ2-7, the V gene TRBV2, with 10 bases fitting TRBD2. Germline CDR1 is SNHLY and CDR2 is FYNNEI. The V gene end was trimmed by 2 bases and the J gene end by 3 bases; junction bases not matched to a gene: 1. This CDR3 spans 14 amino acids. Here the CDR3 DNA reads TGTGCCAGCAGTGAACTAGCGGGAGACTACGAGCAGTACTTC. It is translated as CASSELAGDYEQYF.

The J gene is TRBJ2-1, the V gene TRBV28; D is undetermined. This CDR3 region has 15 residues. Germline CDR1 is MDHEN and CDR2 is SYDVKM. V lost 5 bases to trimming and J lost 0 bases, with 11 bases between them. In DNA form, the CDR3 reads TGTGCCAGCAGTCCCTACACGAGCTCCTACAATGAGCAGTTCTTC. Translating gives CASSPYTSSYNEQFF. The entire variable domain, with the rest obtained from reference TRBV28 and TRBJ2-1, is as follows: DVKVTQSSRYLVKRTGEKVFLECVQDMDHENMFWYRQDPGLGLRLIYFSYDVKMKEKGDIPEGYSVSREKKERFSLILESASTNQTSMYLCASSPYTSSYNEQFFGPGTRLTVL.

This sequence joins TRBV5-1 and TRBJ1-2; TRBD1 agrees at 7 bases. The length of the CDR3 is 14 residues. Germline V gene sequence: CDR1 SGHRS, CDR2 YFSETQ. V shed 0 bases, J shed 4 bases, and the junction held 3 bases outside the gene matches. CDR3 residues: CASSLDRGGYGYTF. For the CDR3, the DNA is TGCGCCAGCAGCTTGGACAGGGGTGGCTATGGCTACACCTTC. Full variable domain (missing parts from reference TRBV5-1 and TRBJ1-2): KAGVTQTPRYLIKTRGQQVTLSCSPISGHRSVSWYQQTPGQGLQFLFEYFSETQRNKGNFPGRFSGRQFSNSRSEMNVSTLELGDSALYLCASSLDRGGYGYTFGSGTRLTVV.

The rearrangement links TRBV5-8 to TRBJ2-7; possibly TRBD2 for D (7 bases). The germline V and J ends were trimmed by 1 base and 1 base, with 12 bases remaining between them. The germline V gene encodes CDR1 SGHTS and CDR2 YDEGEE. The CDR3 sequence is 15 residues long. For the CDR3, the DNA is TGTGCCAGCAGCTTGAAGGGGGGGACATCCTACGAGCAGTACTTC. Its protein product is CASSLKGGTSYEQYF. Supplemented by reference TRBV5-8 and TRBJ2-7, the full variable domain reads EAGVTQSPTHLIKTRGQQATLRCSPISGHTSVYWYQQALGLGLQFLLWYDEGEERNRGNFPPRFSGRQFPNYSSELNVNALELEDSALYLCASSLKGGTSYEQYFGPGTRLTVT.

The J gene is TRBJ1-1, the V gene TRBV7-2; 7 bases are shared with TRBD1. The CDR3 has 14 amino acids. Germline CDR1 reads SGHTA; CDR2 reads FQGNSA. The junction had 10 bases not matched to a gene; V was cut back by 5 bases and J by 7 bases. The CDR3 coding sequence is TGTGCCAGCAGCCTGACAGGGAGGGACTTTGAAGCTTTCTTT. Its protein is CASSLTGRDFEAFF.

The CDR3 bases are TGTGCCAGCAGCAAAGAGGGACTCAAGAACATTCAGTACTTC. Protein sequence: CASSKEGLKNIQYF. The J gene is TRBJ2-4, the V gene TRBV21-1; TRBD2, as called in the table, went unchecked against the DNA. TRBV21-1 constitutes a pseudogene. The CDR3 is 14 residues long.

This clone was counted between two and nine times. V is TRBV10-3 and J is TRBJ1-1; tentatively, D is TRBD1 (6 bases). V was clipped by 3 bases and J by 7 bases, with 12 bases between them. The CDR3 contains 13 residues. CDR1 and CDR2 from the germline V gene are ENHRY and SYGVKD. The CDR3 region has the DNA TGTGCCATCAGTGAAGTGCCAGGGGATGAAGCTTTCTTT. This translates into CAISEVPGDEAFF.

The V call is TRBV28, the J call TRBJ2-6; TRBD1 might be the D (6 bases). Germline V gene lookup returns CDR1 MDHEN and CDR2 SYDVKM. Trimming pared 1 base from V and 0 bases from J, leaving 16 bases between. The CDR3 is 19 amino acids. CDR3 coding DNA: TGTGCCAGCAGTTTATCCCTCGACAGGCTAGGCTCTGGGGCCAACGTCCTGACTTTC. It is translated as CASSLSLDRLGSGANVLTF. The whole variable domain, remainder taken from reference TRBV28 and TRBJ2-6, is DVKVTQSSRYLVKRTGEKVFLECVQDMDHENMFWYRQDPGLGLRLIYFSYDVKMKEKGDIPEGYSVSREKKERFSLILESASTNQTSMYLCASSLSLDRLGSGANVLTFGAGSRLTVL.

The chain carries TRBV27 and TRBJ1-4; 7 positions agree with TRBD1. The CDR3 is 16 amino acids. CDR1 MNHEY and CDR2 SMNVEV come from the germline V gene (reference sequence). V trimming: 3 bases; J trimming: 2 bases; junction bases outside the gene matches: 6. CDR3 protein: CASSFRQGNTNEKLFF. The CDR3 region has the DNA TGTGCCAGCAGTTTCAGACAGGGAAATACTAATGAAAAACTGTTTTTT.

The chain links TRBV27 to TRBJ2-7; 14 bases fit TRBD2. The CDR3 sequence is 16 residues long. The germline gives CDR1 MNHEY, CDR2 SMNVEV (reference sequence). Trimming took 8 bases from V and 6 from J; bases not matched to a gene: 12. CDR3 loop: CASRYRGGTSGGEQYF. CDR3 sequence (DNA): TGTGCCAGCCGTTATAGGGGGGGGACTAGCGGGGGCGAGCAGTACTTC.

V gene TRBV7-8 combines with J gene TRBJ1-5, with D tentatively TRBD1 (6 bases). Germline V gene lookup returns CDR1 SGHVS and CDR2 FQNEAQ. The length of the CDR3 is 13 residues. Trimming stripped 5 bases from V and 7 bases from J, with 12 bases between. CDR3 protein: CASSEGGYQPQHF. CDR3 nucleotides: TGTGCCAGCAGCGAGGGGGGGTACCAGCCCCAGCATTTT. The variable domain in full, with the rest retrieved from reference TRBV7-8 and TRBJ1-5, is GAGVSQSPRYKVAKRGQDVALRCDPISGHVSLFWYQQALGQGPEFLTYFQNEAQLDKSGLPSDRFFAERPEGSVSTLKIQRTQQEDSAVYLCASSEGGYQPQHFGDGTRLSIL.

The CDR3 sequence: CASSEWASQETQYF. The CDR3 nucleotides read TGTGCCAGCAGTGAATGGGCATCACAAGAGACCCAGTACTTC. The rearrangement uses TRBV25-1 and TRBJ2-5; D call uncertain. The CDR3 extends over 14 amino acids. Germline lookup yields CDR1 MGHDK and CDR2 SYGVNS. Trimming removed 1 base from V and 2 bases from J, with 8 bases in between.

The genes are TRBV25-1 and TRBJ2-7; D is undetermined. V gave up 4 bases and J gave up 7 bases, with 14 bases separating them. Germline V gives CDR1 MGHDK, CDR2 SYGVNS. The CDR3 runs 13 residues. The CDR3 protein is CASSVGPSPEQYF. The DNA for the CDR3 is TGTGCCAGCAGTGTTGGACCTTCTCCTGAGCAGTACTTC.

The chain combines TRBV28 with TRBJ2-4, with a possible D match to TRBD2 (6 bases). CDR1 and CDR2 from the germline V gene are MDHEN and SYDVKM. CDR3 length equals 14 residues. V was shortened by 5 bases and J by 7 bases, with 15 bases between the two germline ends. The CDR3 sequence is CASSLPRLENIQYF. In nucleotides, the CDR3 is TGTGCCAGCAGTCTCCCGAGACTAGAGAACATTCAGTACTTC.

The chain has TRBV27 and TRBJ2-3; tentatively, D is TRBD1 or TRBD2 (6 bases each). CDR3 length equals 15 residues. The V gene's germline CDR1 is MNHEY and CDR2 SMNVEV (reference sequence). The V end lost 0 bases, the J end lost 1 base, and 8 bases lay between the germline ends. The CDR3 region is CASSLSGGGTDTQYF. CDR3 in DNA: TGTGCCAGCAGTTTATCCGGGGGCGGCACAGATACGCAGTATTTT.

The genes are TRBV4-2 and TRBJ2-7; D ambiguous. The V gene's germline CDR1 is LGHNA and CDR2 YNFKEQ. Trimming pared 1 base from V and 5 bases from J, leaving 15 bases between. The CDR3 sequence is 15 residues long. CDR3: CASSQGGAVGDEQYF. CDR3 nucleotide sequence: TGTGCCAGCAGCCAAGGTGGAGCCGTCGGAGACGAGCAGTACTTC.

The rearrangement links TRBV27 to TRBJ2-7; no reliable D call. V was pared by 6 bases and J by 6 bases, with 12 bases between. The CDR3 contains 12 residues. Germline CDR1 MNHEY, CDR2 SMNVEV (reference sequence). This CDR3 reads CASSPSATEQYF. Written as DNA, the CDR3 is TGTGCCAGCAGCCCCTCCGCTACCGAGCAGTACTTC.